The source of this T cell receptor (beta chain) is a study of human T cells and chemical hapten exposure. MiXCR, applied by TCRdb to the RACE reads, yields one record per CDR3 protein. Here the sample spans about 180,000 distinct CDR3 sequences, approximately 29% being singletons. Indicated time point: pre-sensitization, week 0. Treatment given: therapeutic diphenylcyclopropenone sensitization with weekly scalp DPC. The V gene's germline CDR1 is MDHEN and CDR2 SYDVKM. CDR3 length equals 16 residues. V trimming: 3 bases; J trimming: 5 bases; junction bases outside the gene matches: 10. The chain recombines TRBV28 with TRBJ2-7; 10 positions match TRBD1. The sequencing used whole blood, collected in connection with sensitization to the hapten diphenylcyclopropenone (DPC). The receptor comes from a woman in her 30s with alopecia areata. Some clones in this sample may be carry-over from other donors' samples. The CDR3 here is CASSFLRTGGMNEQYF. CDR3 bases: TGTGCCAGCAGTTTCTTACGGACAGGGGGGATGAACGAGCAGTACTTC.